Listed below are T cell receptor beta chains from one sample, sequenced in a study of blood T cell repertoires in COVID-19. TCRdb's copy holds only in-frame clones and misses some; the assay was immunoSEQ multiplex PCR. Here the sample spans 40,000 to 45,000 clones, 80% to 90% being singletons. Sequencing was done on a sample of peripheral blood. Receptors were obtained from a human donor in a cohort sampled during active COVID-19. Both conserved end residues are part of each CDR3. The D gene is left open where the match is weak. Only some rows state a clone size, as once, few, many or a class for expanded clones.

j_call	d_call	clone_size	v_call	cdr3_nt	cdr3_aa
TRBJ2-1	TRBD2	.	TRBV5-1	TGCGCCAGCAGCCGGACTAGCGGGGATGAGCAGTTCTTC	CASSRTSGDEQFF
TRBJ2-7	.	.	TRBV9	TGTGCCAGCAGCGTAGCCTCGGAGAGCTACGAGCAGTACTTC	CASSVASESYEQYF
TRBJ2-5	TRBD1	.	TRBV7-8	TGTGCCAGCAGCCGAGACAGGGTAGGGGAGACCCAGTACTTC	CASSRDRVGETQYF
TRBJ2-1	TRBD2	once	TRBV7-2	TGTGCCAGCAGCCCTCGGGAGGCGGGGTACAATGAGCAGTTCTTC	CASSPREAGYNEQFF
TRBJ2-5	TRBD2	.	TRBV18	TGTGCCAGCTCACCTTCTATAGGACTAGCGGGCGAAAGACAAGAGACCCAGTACTTC	CASSPSIGLAGERQETQYF
TRBJ2-1	.	.	TRBV3-1/TRBV3-2	TGTGCCAGCAGCCAAGGAGGGGGACTACGGCATGAGCAGTTCTTC	CASSQGGGLRHEQFF
TRBJ1-2	.	.	TRBV5-4	TGTGCCAGCAGCCCAGGGATCTCCTATGGCTACACCTTC	CASSPGISYGYTF
TRBJ2-1	.	.	TRBV2	TGTGCCAGCGAGCCATACAATGAGCAGTTCTTC	CASEPYNEQFF
TRBJ2-1	TRBD2	.	TRBV6-2/TRBV6-3	TGTGCCAGCAGTTACTCGATCTTAGCGGGGGGGGGATCCTACAATGAGCAGTTCTTC	CASSYSILAGGGSYNEQFF
TRBJ2-1	.	once	TRBV4-1	TGCGCCAGCAGGGCAAGGTTGGACAGTCCTGACCCTTCCTACAATGAGCAGTTCTTC	CASRARLDSPDPSYNEQFF
TRBJ1-5	.	.	TRBV18	TGTGCCAGCTCAATTAACAGGGCCAACAATCAGCCCCAGCATTTT	CASSINRANNQPQHF
TRBJ1-6	TRBD1	.	TRBV18	TGTGCCAGCTCACCAGGACAGGTCCCGGAGGCCCTCCACTTT	CASSPGQVPEALHF
TRBJ2-7	.	.	TRBV5-5	TGTGCCAGCAGCTTGGATCTCTACGAGCAGTACTTC	CASSLDLYEQYF
TRBJ2-7	TRBD2	.	TRBV19	TGTGCCAGTAGTCCTGTGTTGGGAGGGCCCAGCGAGCAGTACTTC	CASSPVLGGPSEQYF
TRBJ2-7	TRBD2	.	TRBV7-2	TGTGCCAGCAGCTTACTAGCGGGGGGGCTCTACTACGAGCAGTACTTC	CASSLLAGGLYYEQYF
TRBJ2-1	TRBD2	.	TRBV18	TGTGCCAGCTCACCTCAACGCGTCCGGTCGGGGAGGGTTGAGCAGTTCTTC	CASSPQRVRSGRVEQFF
TRBJ1-6	TRBD1	.	TRBV7-2	TGTGCCAGCAGCCCCGTGGGGACAGGGAGCTCCTATAATTCACCCCTCCACTTT	CASSPVGTGSSYNSPLHF
TRBJ1-4	TRBD1	.	TRBV19	TGTGCCAGTAGCGACAGGGGGAGCGGAGCTAATGAAAAACTGTTTTTT	CASSDRGSGANEKLFF
TRBJ1-6	TRBD1	.	TRBV25-1	TGTGCCAGCAGTGCTGACAGGGGTAATTCACCCCTCCACTTT	CASSADRGNSPLHF
TRBJ2-3	TRBD1	.	TRBV5-1	TGCGCCAGCAGCCAGACAGGGTCCGGAGATACGCAGTATTTT	CASSQTGSGDTQYF
TRBJ1-1	TRBD1	once	TRBV19	TGTGCCAGTAGGTCCAATGGACAGGGACTCACTGAAGCTTTCTTT	CASRSNGQGLTEAFF
TRBJ2-5	TRBD2	.	TRBV2	TGTGCCAGCAGGGGGGGGACCCAAGAGACCCAGTACTTC	CASRGGTQETQYF
TRBJ2-2	.	.	TRBV5-6	TGTGCCAGCAGCCTGTTCCAGGGGATTGGCACCGGGGAGCTGTTTTTT	CASSLFQGIGTGELFF
TRBJ1-1	.	.	TRBV5-8	TGTGCCAGCAGCCCGGGAGGGGCGGACCCGAAAGCTTTCTTT	CASSPGGADPKAFF
TRBJ1-3	.	.	TRBV5-1	TGCGCCAGCAGCATCGACGGGAGCTCTGGAAACACCATATATTTT	CASSIDGSSGNTIYF
TRBJ2-2	.	.	TRBV7-2	TGTGCCAGCAGCTCCCGACAGATCCTGCTTGGCGGGGAGCTGTTTTTT	CASSSRQILLGGELFF
TRBJ2-3	.	few	TRBV11-3	TGTGCCAGCAGCAGACAGACTAGCACAGATACGCAGTATTTT	CASSRQTSTDTQYF
TRBJ2-5	TRBD2	.	TRBV7-2	TGTGCCAGCAGCGGACTAGTTGGGACCCAGTACTTC	CASSGLVGTQYF
TRBJ2-1	TRBD1	.	TRBV4-3	TGCGCCAGCAGCCAAAGGGGGACAGGAGCCATCAGCTCCTACAATGAGCAGTTCTTC	CASSQRGTGAISSYNEQFF
TRBJ1-2	TRBD1	.	TRBV18	TGTGCCAGCTCACGGGACAGGGTCTATGGCTACACCTTC	CASSRDRVYGYTF
TRBJ2-1	TRBD2	.	TRBV29-1	TGCAGCTTCAGAATGCGGGGGACTTACAATGAGCAGTTCTTC	CSFRMRGTYNEQFF
TRBJ1-2	.	.	TRBV5-1	TGCGCCAGCAGCTTGGGGACAGCAACGGGCTACACCTTC	CASSLGTATGYTF
TRBJ1-2	.	.	TRBV19	TGTGCCAGTAGTATAGTTGGGGCAGCAACTAACTATGGCTACACCTTC	CASSIVGAATNYGYTF
TRBJ2-7	TRBD1	once	TRBV29-1	TGCAGCGTTGAGGTTGTAGGACAGGGTACCTACGAGCAGTACTTC	CSVEVVGQGTYEQYF
TRBJ1-1	TRBD1	.	TRBV10-3	TGTGCCATCAGTCCGGGACAGGGCGCCCGTGATGCTTTCTTT	CAISPGQGARDAFF
TRBJ1-1	.	once	TRBV27	TGTGCCAGCAGCGACAGGTTTGGCACTGAAGCTTTCTTT	CASSDRFGTEAFF
TRBJ2-5	TRBD1	.	TRBV15	TGTGCCACCAGCAGTAGGGGACAGACAGAGACCCAGTACTTC	CATSSRGQTETQYF
TRBJ1-5	TRBD1	.	TRBV2	TGTGCCAGCAGTGGGGGACAGGGGGAAGATAGCAATCAGCCCCAGCATTTT	CASSGGQGEDSNQPQHF
TRBJ1-6	.	.	TRBV7-9	TGTGCCAGCAGCCCAGGACAGTTTAATTCACCCCTCCACTTT	CASSPGQFNSPLHF
TRBJ1-6	TRBD1	.	TRBV5-1	TGCGCCAGCAGCTCCGAACAGGGGGGGCTGTCACCCCTCCACTTT	CASSSEQGGLSPLHF
TRBJ2-1	.	.	TRBV12-5	TGTGCTAGTGGTTTGATAGATGAGCAGTTCTTC	CASGLIDEQFF
TRBJ1-2	.	.	TRBV30	TGTGCCTTCCCCGACAGCAACTATGGCTACACCTTC	CAFPDSNYGYTF
TRBJ2-7	TRBD2	.	TRBV5-4	TGTGCCAGCAGCCCCGGACTAGCGGGAGACTACGAGCAGTACTTC	CASSPGLAGDYEQYF
TRBJ2-3	TRBD2	.	TRBV15	TGTGCCACCAGCAGAGATCCCGGACTAGCCCCAGTCTCAGATACGCAGTATTTT	CATSRDPGLAPVSDTQYF
TRBJ2-5	TRBD2	.	TRBV2	TGTGCCAGCAGTTTCGAACTAGCGGGGGGCCGAGAGACCCAGTACTTC	CASSFELAGGRETQYF
TRBJ1-1	.	.	TRBV6-5	TGTGCCAGCACGGATCCCTACGGGACTGAAGCTTTCTTT	CASTDPYGTEAFF
TRBJ1-1	TRBD1	.	TRBV13	TGTGCCAGCAGCTTAGGGGACAGGGGGCATTACACTGAAGCTTTCTTT	CASSLGDRGHYTEAFF
TRBJ1-5	.	.	TRBV12-3/TRBV12-4	TGTGCCAGCAGTCAATTCGGTCAGCCCCAGCATTTT	CASSQFGQPQHF
TRBJ1-1	.	.	TRBV27	TGTGCCAGCAGTTTCAACATGAACACTGAAGCTTTCTTT	CASSFNMNTEAFF
TRBJ2-2	.	.	TRBV19	TGTGCCAGTAGTATTAGGTTTGGTGCGACACTTAACACCGGGGAGCTGTTTTTT	CASSIRFGATLNTGELFF
TRBJ2-7	TRBD1	.	TRBV7-2	TGTGCCAGCAGGGGACAGGGGTTCCGGCAGTACTTC	CASRGQGFRQYF
TRBJ1-2	.	.	TRBV2	TGTGCCAGCAGTGAAGATCCAGGGTACTATGGCTACACCTTC	CASSEDPGYYGYTF
TRBJ2-5	.	.	TRBV6-5	TGTGCCAGCTCACCACTCGGGAGTACGGAGACCCAGTACTTC	CASSPLGSTETQYF